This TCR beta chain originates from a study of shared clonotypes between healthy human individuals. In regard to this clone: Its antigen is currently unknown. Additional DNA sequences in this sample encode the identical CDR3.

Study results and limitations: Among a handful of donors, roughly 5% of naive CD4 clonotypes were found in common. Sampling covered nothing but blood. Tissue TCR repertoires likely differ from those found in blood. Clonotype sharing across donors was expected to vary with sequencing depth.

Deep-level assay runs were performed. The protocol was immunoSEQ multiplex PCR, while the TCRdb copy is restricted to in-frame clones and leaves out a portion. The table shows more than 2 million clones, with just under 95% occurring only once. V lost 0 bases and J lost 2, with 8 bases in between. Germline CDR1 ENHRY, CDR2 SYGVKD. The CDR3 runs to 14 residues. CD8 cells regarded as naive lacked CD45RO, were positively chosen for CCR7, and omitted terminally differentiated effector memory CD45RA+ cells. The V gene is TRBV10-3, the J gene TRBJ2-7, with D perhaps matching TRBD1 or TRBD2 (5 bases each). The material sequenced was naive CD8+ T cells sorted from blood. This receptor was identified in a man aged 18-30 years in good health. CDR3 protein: CAISESGTAYEQYF. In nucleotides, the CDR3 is TGTGCCATCAGTGAGTCCGGGACGGCCTACGAGCAGTACTTC.